This T cell receptor (beta chain) was retrieved from a study of graft-versus-host responses after intestinal transplantation. Study at large: Recipients across the board were started on anti-thymocyte globulin induction, then kept on tacrolimus and steroids for around 3 years. Study observations and caveats: Recipient marrow showed GvH clones, some seen first in ileum or blood. Early after transplant, HvG clones declined as circulating GvH clones peaked.

As for this clone: What it binds is not known.

The CDR3 has 14 amino acids. CDR1 and CDR2 (germline): MNHNS, SASEGT. With 6 bases clipped from V and 4 bases from J, the junction kept 8 bases outside the gene matches. The table came from immunoSEQ multiplex PCR; TCRdb's copy has only in-frame clones and leaves some out. The sample includes 90,000 to 150,000 clones, roughly 95% of them seen just once. The input for sequencing was unstimulated CD8+ T cells sorted from spleen or lymph node cells, taken before intestinal transplant. The clonotype comes from a human donor who received an intestinal transplant. The chain has TRBV6-1 and TRBJ1-2; 7 bases are shared with TRBD1. This CDR3 is CASSPGQYLYGYTF. CDR3 in DNA: TGTGCCAGCAGCCCGGGACAGTACCTCTATGGCTACACCTTC.